One sample yielded the 25 T cell receptor beta chains listed below, sequenced in a study of cytomegalovirus exposure and HLA in healthy donors. A multiplex PCR was run with 60 Vbeta primers and 13 Jbeta primers. Clones were sequenced by immunoSEQ multiplex PCR, and TCRdb holds only the in-frame ones, with some missing. This sample has some 190,000 clones, with approximately 80% found just once. The sequenced sample was PBMCs. These receptors were taken from a woman in her twenties or thirties in good health and CMV-seropositive.

The chain carries TRBV11-3 and TRBJ2-1; TRBD2 is a possible D gene (5 bases). Per germline, CDR1 SGHNT and CDR2 YENEEA. With 2 bases removed from V and 5 bases from J, the gap between germline ends came to 7 bases. This CDR3 is built from 13 residues. The CDR3 DNA reads TGTGCCAGCAGCTTAAAGCGGAACAATGAGCAGTTCTTC. It yields the protein CASSLKRNNEQFF.

This chain joins TRBV5-1 and TRBJ2-7, with 14 nucleotides matching TRBD2. The V gene's germline CDR1 is SGHRS and CDR2 YFSETQ. The CDR3 loop spans 19 amino acids. J was trimmed by 4 bases and V by 2 bases; bases with no gene match: 14. CDR3 loop: CASSLYTGTSGSRGYEQYF. In DNA form, the CDR3 reads TGCGCCAGCAGCTTATATACCGGGACTAGCGGGAGTCGTGGTTACGAGCAGTACTTC.

The chain recombines TRBV5-1 with TRBJ2-5, with 7 bases matching TRBD1. The CDR3 contains 14 residues. Germline V gene lookup returns CDR1 SGHRS and CDR2 YFSETQ. The junction had 6 bases not matched to a gene; V was cut back by 4 bases and J by 3 bases. CDR3 sequence (DNA): TGCGCCAGCAGCGCGATTACAGGGGAAGAGACCCAGTACTTC. Its translation is CASSAITGEETQYF.

The CDR3 here is CASSFAREGEKLFF. DNA of the CDR3: TGTGCCAGCAGCTTTGCCAGGGAAGGGGAAAAACTGTTTTTT. The chain carries TRBV7-9 and TRBJ1-4; possibly TRBD1 for D (5 bases). Trimming left V 3 bases short and J 8 bases short, with 13 bases between. The germline V gene encodes CDR1 SEHNR and CDR2 FQNEAQ (reference sequence). CDR3 length equals 14 residues.

This clone showed up just once. At the DNA level, this CDR3 is encoded by other sequences in the same sample as well. The chain uses TRBV6-5 and TRBJ2-5; TRBD1 matches at 10 bases. The germline V gene encodes CDR1 MNHEY and CDR2 SVGAGI. This CDR3 comprises 13 residues. With V trimmed by 6 bases and J by 4 bases, 2 bases remained unmatched. The CDR3 nucleotides read TGTGCCAGCAGCAGGACAGGGGGAGAGACCCAGTACTTC. Amino acid sequence: CASSRTGGETQYF.

This clone has just one count. The rearrangement links TRBV6-1 to TRBJ1-4; perhaps TRBD1 as D (5 bases). V was shortened by 6 bases and J by 4 bases, with 15 bases between the two germline ends. Per germline, CDR1 MNHNS and CDR2 SASEGT. The CDR3 consists of 15 residues. The CDR3 region is CASRKGTGINEKLFF. The DNA for the CDR3 is TGTGCCAGCAGGAAAGGCACAGGCATTAATGAAAAACTGTTTTTT.

J is TRBJ2-7 and V is TRBV29-1; D is undetermined. Between the trimmed V and J ends, which lost 4 bases and 2 bases, there was a span of 6 bases. CDR1 and CDR2 from the germline V gene are SQVTM and ANQGSEA. The CDR3 length is 11 residues. The CDR3 protein is CSVAQTYEQYF. The CDR3, as DNA: TGCAGCGTTGCACAGACCTACGAGCAGTACTTC.

CDR3 loop: CASRNRQYQSPLHF. The CDR3 nucleotides read TGTGCCAGCAGAAATCGACAGTATCAGTCACCCCTCCACTTT. The V and J genes are TRBV28 and TRBJ1-6; weak D call: TRBD1 (5 bases). Between the trimmed V and J ends, which lost 6 bases and 10 bases, there was a span of 16 bases. The CDR3 has 14 amino acids. CDR1 MDHEN and CDR2 SYDVKM come from the germline V gene.

The rearrangement joins TRBV5-6 to TRBJ2-7; D is perhaps TRBD1 (7 bases). Trimming removed 0 bases from V and 2 bases from J, with 15 bases in between. This CDR3 spans 16 amino acids. Per germline, CDR1 SGHDT and CDR2 YYEEEE. The CDR3 sequence: CASSLEEGAGAYEQYF. As DNA, the CDR3 is TGTGCCAGCAGCTTGGAGGAGGGGGCCGGAGCCTACGAGCAGTACTTC. The variable domain in full, with the rest retrieved from reference TRBV5-6 and TRBJ2-7, is DAGVTQSPTHLIKTRGQQVTLRCSPKSGHDTVSWYQQALGQGPQFIFQYYEEEERQRGNFPDRFSGHQFPNYSSELNVNALLLGDSALYLCASSLEEGAGAYEQYFGPGTRLTVT.

The CDR3 here is CASSYAPDRQETQYF. The CDR3 DNA reads TGTGCCAGCAGCTACGCACCGGACAGACAAGAGACCCAGTACTTC. V and J are TRBV7-6 and TRBJ2-5, with a possible D match to TRBD1 (6 bases). Trimming took 4 bases from V and 2 from J, leaving 14 bases between them. Looked up from germline, CDR1 is SGHVS and CDR2 is FNYEAQ. The CDR3 covers 15 residues.

The chain combines TRBV15 with TRBJ1-2; D possibly corresponds to TRBD1 (6 bases). V lost 0 bases to trimming and J lost 8 bases, with 16 bases between them. CDR1 is LNHNV, CDR2 YYDKDF, per germline (reference sequence). The CDR3 has 15 amino acids. CDR3 coding DNA: TGTGCCACCAGCAGAGATTTTGGGGGCGGAGACGGCTACACCTTC. Its protein is CATSRDFGGGDGYTF.

CDR3 bases: TGTGCCAGCAGTACCACAGGGGTGGAAAGTTCACCCCTCCACTTT. Amino acid sequence: CASSTTGVESSPLHF. The chain combines TRBV28 with TRBJ1-6; 7 bases fit TRBD1. Trimming took 5 bases from V and 9 from J; bases not matched to a gene: 10. This CDR3 spans 15 amino acids. The germline gives CDR1 MDHEN, CDR2 SYDVKM. Complete variable domain (other parts from reference TRBV28 and TRBJ1-6): DVKVTQSSRYLVKRTGEKVFLECVQDMDHENMFWYRQDPGLGLRLIYFSYDVKMKEKGDIPEGYSVSREKKERFSLILESASTNQTSMYLCASSTTGVESSPLHFGNGTRLTVT.

The rearrangement joins TRBV6-5 to TRBJ1-1; TRBD1 matches 10 bases. The CDR3 consists of 14 residues. The J segment lost 3 bases and the V segment lost 6 bases, leaving 4 bases of the junction unmatched. Germline V gene data show CDR1 as MNHEY and CDR2 as SVGAGI. The CDR3 DNA reads as TGTGCCAGCAGGCCGACAGGGGGCCACACTGAAGCTTTCTTT. Translated, it gives CASRPTGGHTEAFF.

The rearrangement links TRBV4-1 to TRBJ2-2; a weak D match, TRBD1 (6 bases). The CDR3 extends over 14 amino acids. CDR1 is MGHRA and CDR2 is YSYEKL in the germline V gene. The V and J ends lost 4 bases and 2 bases respectively, with 8 bases between them. CDR3 protein: CASSLGTNTGELFF. The CDR3 nucleotides are TGCGCCAGCAGCCTCGGGACAAACACCGGGGAGCTGTTTTTT.

V usage is TRBV9 and J usage is TRBJ2-5; D gene unclear. The germline CDR1 and CDR2 sequences are SGDLS and YYNGEE. The CDR3 extends over 13 amino acids. The V and J ends lost 4 bases and 1 base respectively, with 8 bases between them. In DNA, the CDR3 is TGTGCCAGCAGCCTTGCAGTCCAAGAGACCCAGTACTTC. Residues: CASSLAVQETQYF.

The chain carries TRBV29-1 and TRBJ1-5; 9 bases align to TRBD1. CDR1 and CDR2 (germline): SQVTM, ANQGSEA. J was trimmed by 7 bases and V by 5 bases; bases with no gene match: 9. The CDR3 has 14 residues. CDR3 residues: CSVTSGTGSQPQHF. The CDR3 coding sequence is TGCAGCGTTACTTCCGGGACAGGGAGCCAGCCCCAGCATTTT.

The J gene is TRBJ1-4, the V gene TRBV18; unclear D gene. Germline CDR1 and CDR2: KGHSH and LQKENI. V gave up 1 base and J gave up 0 bases, with 9 bases separating them. CDR3 size: 16 residues. CDR3 sequence: CASSPLTVTTNEKLFF. The CDR3, as DNA: TGTGCCAGCTCACCACTTACTGTTACAACTAATGAAAAACTGTTTTTT.

The chain joins TRBV6-4 to TRBJ2-1, with D perhaps TRBD1 (6 bases). Germline CDR1 and CDR2: MRHNA and SNTAGT. This CDR3 comprises 13 residues. V was trimmed by 5 bases and J by 6 bases, leaving 11 bases between them. Here the CDR3 DNA reads TGTGCCAGCAGTCGGGAAGGGGGCAATGAGCAGTTCTTC. Translating it yields CASSREGGNEQFF.

This clone was seen a single time. The DNA of the CDR3 is TGTGCCAGCAGCTTACGCGGGACTAGCACAGATACGCAGTATTTT. Translating it yields CASSLRGTSTDTQYF. This chain uses TRBV7-2 with TRBJ2-3; D possibly corresponds to TRBD2 (6 bases). V lost 2 bases and J 0 bases, leaving 9 bases between the germline ends. CDR1 and CDR2 (germline): SGHTA, FQGNSA. The CDR3 spans 15 residues.

The genes are TRBV7-2 and TRBJ2-1; a possible D gene is TRBD2 (6 bases). V was cut by 5 bases and J by 2 bases, with 22 bases left in between. Germline-derived CDR1 and CDR2 are SGHTA and FQGNSA. This CDR3 has 18 amino acids. The CDR3, as DNA: TGTGCCAGCAGCCCCCGACCTAGCGCCTGGGGCCCCTACAATGAGCAGTTCTTC. Its translation: CASSPRPSAWGPYNEQFF. The whole variable domain, remainder taken from reference TRBV7-2 and TRBJ2-1, is GAGVSQSPSNKVTEKGKDVELRCDPISGHTALYWYRQSLGQGLEFLIYFQGNSAPDKSGLPSDRFSAERTGGSVSTLTIQRTQQEDSAVYLCASSPRPSAWGPYNEQFFGPGTRLTVL.

This chain connects TRBV29-1 to TRBJ2-7, with a weak D call TRBD2 (6 bases). Germline V gene data show CDR1 as SQVTM and CDR2 as ANQGSEA. The CDR3 covers 12 residues. V lost 5 bases to trimming and J lost 6 bases, with 14 bases between them. The chain's CDR3 is CSVRENGGEQYF. In nucleotides, the CDR3 is TGCAGCGTTCGGGAGAACGGTGGCGAGCAGTACTTC.

The rearrangement uses TRBV5-6 and TRBJ2-7; tentatively, D is TRBD2 (5 bases). Trimming pared 0 bases from V and 4 bases from J, leaving 14 bases between. Germline CDR1 reads SGHDT; CDR2 reads YYEEEE. The CDR3 length is 15 residues. CDR3 coding DNA: TGTGCCAGCAGCTTGGAGTTCATACGGGGTTACGAGCAGTACTTC. Its translation is CASSLEFIRGYEQYF.

The chain is built from TRBV30 and TRBJ2-2; D is possibly TRBD1 (6 bases). The ends were cut back, 4 bases at V and 3 bases at J, with 12 bases in the middle. CDR1 is GTSNPN, CDR2 SVGIG, per germline (reference sequence). There are 14 residues in the CDR3. The CDR3 is CAWKTGIYTGELFF. The CDR3 nucleotides are TGTGCCTGGAAAACAGGGATTTACACCGGGGAGCTGTTTTTT. The full variable domain, in which reference TRBV30 and TRBJ2-2 provide the parts outside the CDR3, is SQTIHQWPATLVQPVGSPLSLECTVEGTSNPNLYWYRQAAGRGLQLLFYSVGIGQISSEVPQNLSASRPQDRQFILSSKKLLLSDSGFYLCAWKTGIYTGELFFGEGSRLTVL.

This sequence joins TRBV5-4 and TRBJ2-7, with TRBD1 matching 9 bases. Germline V gene data show CDR1 as SGHNT and CDR2 as YYREEE (reference sequence). The CDR3 runs 15 residues. Losses at the gene ends were 3 bases for V and 3 bases for J; bases not matched to a gene: 7. The CDR3 spells CASSSEGQGIYEQYF. The DNA for the CDR3 is TGTGCCAGCAGCTCCGAAGGACAGGGGATCTACGAGCAGTACTTC. The full variable domain, in which reference TRBV5-4 and TRBJ2-7 provide the parts outside the CDR3, is ETGVTQSPTHLIKTRGQQVTLRCSSQSGHNTVSWYQQALGQGPQFIFQYYREEENGRGNFPPRFSGLQFPNYSSELNVNALELDDSALYLCASSSEGQGIYEQYFGPGTRLTVT.

This rearrangement joins TRBV7-2 to TRBJ1-1; D remains ambiguous. Per germline, CDR1 SGHTA and CDR2 FQGNSA. The CDR3 sequence is 15 residues long. Trimming stripped 1 base from V and 0 bases from J, with 9 bases between. CDR3 amino acids: CASSLGGRLNTEAFF. In nucleotides, the CDR3 is TGTGCCAGCAGCTTAGGAGGGAGGTTGAACACTGAAGCTTTCTTT.